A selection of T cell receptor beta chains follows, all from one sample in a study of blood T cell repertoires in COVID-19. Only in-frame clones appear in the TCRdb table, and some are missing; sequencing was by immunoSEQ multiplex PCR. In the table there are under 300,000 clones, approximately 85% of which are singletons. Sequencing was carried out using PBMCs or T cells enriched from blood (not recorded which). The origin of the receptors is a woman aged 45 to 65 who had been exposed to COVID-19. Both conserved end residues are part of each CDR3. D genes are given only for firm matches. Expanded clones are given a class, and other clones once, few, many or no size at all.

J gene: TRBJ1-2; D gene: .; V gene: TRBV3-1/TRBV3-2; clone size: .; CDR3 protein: CASSQVLSYGYTF; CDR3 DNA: TGTGCCAGCAGCCAAGTACTGTCCTATGGCTACACCTTC
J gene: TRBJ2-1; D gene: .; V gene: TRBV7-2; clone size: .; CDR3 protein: CASRSGGVSYNEQFF; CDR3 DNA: TGTGCCAGCAGATCCGGCGGGGTAAGCTACAATGAGCAGTTCTTC
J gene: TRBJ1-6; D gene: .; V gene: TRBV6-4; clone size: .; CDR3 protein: CASSQFTNSPLHF; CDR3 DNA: TGTGCCAGCAGCCAGTTCACTAATTCACCCCTCCACTTT
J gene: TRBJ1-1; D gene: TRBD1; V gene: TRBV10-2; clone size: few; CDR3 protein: CASKHGTARLTEAFF; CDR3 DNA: TGCGCCAGCAAGCACGGGACAGCAAGACTCACTGAAGCTTTCTTT
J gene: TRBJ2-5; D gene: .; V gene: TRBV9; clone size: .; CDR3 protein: CASSGTRKETQYF; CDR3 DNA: TGTGCCAGCAGCGGCACTAGGAAAGAGACCCAGTACTTC
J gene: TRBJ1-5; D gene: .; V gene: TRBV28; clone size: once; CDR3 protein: CASSFREFQPQHF; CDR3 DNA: TGTGCCAGCAGTTTTCGAGAGTTTCAGCCCCAGCATTTT
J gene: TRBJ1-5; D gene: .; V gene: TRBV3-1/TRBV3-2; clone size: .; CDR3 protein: CASSAHMGNQPQHF; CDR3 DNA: TGTGCCAGCAGCGCTCACATGGGCAATCAGCCCCAGCATTTT
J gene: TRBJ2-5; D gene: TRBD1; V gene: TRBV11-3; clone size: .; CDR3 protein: CASSPGQGDLEETQYF; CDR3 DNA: TGTGCCAGCAGCCCGGGACAGGGGGATCTAGAAGAGACCCAGTACTTC
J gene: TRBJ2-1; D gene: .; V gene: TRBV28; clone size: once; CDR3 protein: CASSDTGDLNEQFF; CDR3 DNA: TGTGCCAGCAGTGATACGGGGGACCTCAATGAGCAGTTCTTC
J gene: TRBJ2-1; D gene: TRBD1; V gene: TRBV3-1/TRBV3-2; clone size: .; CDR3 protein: CASRQGGSHNEQFF; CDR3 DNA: TGTGCCAGCAGGCAAGGGGGCTCGCACAATGAGCAGTTCTTC
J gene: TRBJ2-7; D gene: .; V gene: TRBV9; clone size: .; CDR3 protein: CASSVANSPYEQYF; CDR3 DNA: TGTGCCAGCAGCGTAGCCAACAGCCCCTACGAGCAGTACTTC
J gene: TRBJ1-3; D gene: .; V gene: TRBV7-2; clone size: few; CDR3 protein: CASSFRMASSGNTIYF; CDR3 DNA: TGTGCCAGCAGCTTTCGTATGGCCAGCTCTGGAAACACCATATATTTT